These 24 T cell receptor beta chains share one sample of origin, sequenced in a study of blood T cell repertoires in COVID-19 (dated by TCRdb to 2018 to 2021). Library construction relied on the immunoSEQ multiplex PCR assay. TCRdb re-hosts the immuneACCESS table, in-frame sequences only. Its copies lack some clones; in the studies checked, an unresolved V gene accounts for under half of them, and the cause for the rest is not known. This sample is represented by 120,000 to 150,000 clones; roughly 76% of them were singletons. The leading ten clones occupy 7% to 9% of the sample. Sequencing was done on a sample of peripheral blood. Receptor source: a human donor with acute or convalescent COVID-19. The donor label of this sample is uncertain.

CDR3 loop: CASSQGANTEAFF. CDR3 sequence (DNA): TGTGCCAGCAGCCAGGGGGCTAACACTGAAGCTTTCTTT. This sequence joins TRBV11-2 and TRBJ1-1; TRBD1 aligns across 8 bases. Germline V gene sequence: CDR1 SGHAT, CDR2 FQNNGV. With V trimmed by 5 bases and J by 2 bases, 1 base remained unmatched. CDR3 length: 13 residues.

The chain links TRBV19 to TRBJ2-2; D is possibly TRBD1 (6 bases). The CDR3 is made up of 15 amino acids. The V end was cut by 4 bases, the J end by 3 bases, with 12 bases between. In germline, CDR1 is LNHDA, CDR2 SQIVND (reference sequence). The chain's CDR3 is CASSTSRGYTGELFF. The CDR3 DNA reads TGTGCCAGTAGTACCTCCAGGGGATACACCGGGGAGCTGTTTTTT.

V usage is TRBV6-5 and J usage is TRBJ1-2, with 9 positions matching TRBD1. The junction had 7 bases not matched to a gene; V was cut back by 4 bases and J by 4 bases. This CDR3 spans 15 amino acids. The germline CDR1 and CDR2 sequences are MNHEY and SVGAGI. CDR3 sequence reads: CASSFGQGPGYGYTF. CDR3 nucleotide sequence: TGTGCCAGCAGTTTCGGACAGGGGCCGGGCTATGGCTACACCTTC.

This clone was detected once. The V gene is TRBV7-9, the J gene TRBJ1-1; D is ambiguous. V was trimmed by 6 bases and J by 7 bases, leaving 15 bases between them. The germline V gene encodes CDR1 SEHNR and CDR2 FQNEAQ (reference sequence). CDR3 size: 13 residues. The chain's CDR3 is CASSSARSLEAFF. CDR3 nucleotide sequence: TGTGCCAGCAGTAGTGCTCGTAGTCTTGAAGCTTTCTTT.

This clone was counted ten times or more. The chain carries TRBV28 and TRBJ1-2; weak D call: TRBD1 (5 bases). Germline CDR1 reads MDHEN; CDR2 reads SYDVKM. The CDR3 spans 14 residues. V lost 7 bases and J 4 bases, leaving 16 bases between the germline ends. CDR3 amino acids: CASIGAGGFYGYTF. In nucleotides, the CDR3 is TGTGCCAGCATTGGGGCAGGAGGGTTCTATGGCTACACCTTC.

This rearrangement joins TRBV3-1 (or the pseudogene TRBV3-2) to TRBJ2-5; D gene ambiguous. Germline values: CDR1 LGHDT, CDR2 YNNKEL (reference sequence). The CDR3 has 15 residues. V dropped 0 bases and J dropped 4 bases, with 12 bases sitting between them. In DNA form, the CDR3 reads TGTGCCAGCAGCCAAGATCTAGTCCTTCTAGAGACCCAGTACTTC. It yields the protein CASSQDLVLLETQYF.

The J gene is TRBJ2-1, the V gene TRBV7-6; D remains ambiguous. Trimming stripped 2 bases from V and 3 bases from J, with 11 bases between. The germline gives CDR1 SGHVS, CDR2 FNYEAQ. The CDR3 runs 15 residues. CDR3 loop: CASSLTTALYNEQFF. CDR3 bases: TGTGCCAGCAGCTTAACAACAGCTCTCTACAATGAGCAGTTCTTC. The full variable domain, completed using reference TRBV7-6 and TRBJ2-1, is GAGVSQSPRYKVTKRGQDVALRCDPISGHVSLYWYRQALGQGPEFLTYFNYEAQQDKSGLPNDRFSAERPEGSISTLTIQRTEQRDSAMYRCASSLTTALYNEQFFGPGTRLTVL.

This chain connects TRBV30 to TRBJ1-1; D gene unclear. CDR3 length: 12 amino acids. The V and J ends lost 8 bases and 1 base respectively, with 11 bases between them. Per germline, CDR1 GTSNPN and CDR2 SVGIG (reference sequence). The CDR3 bases are TGTGCCGGTTCTCAGGCGAACACTGAAGCTTTCTTT. This encodes CAGSQANTEAFF.

In its sample, this clone was seen a few times. The chain carries TRBV4-1 and TRBJ1-1; unclear D gene. Deletions cut 0 bases from V and 2 bases from J, with 7 bases between. The CDR3 length is 14 residues. Germline loops: CDR1 MGHRA, CDR2 YSYEKL. The CDR3 sequence is CASSQDQVNTEAFF. The CDR3 region has the DNA TGCGCCAGCAGCCAAGATCAGGTTAACACTGAAGCTTTCTTT.

The chain has TRBV4-1 and TRBJ1-3; 8 bases agree with TRBD1. This CDR3 comprises 13 residues. V gave up 4 bases and J gave up 12 bases; unmatched junction bases: 8. Germline lookup yields CDR1 MGHRA and CDR2 YSYEKL. CDR3 in DNA: TGCGCCAGCAGCCCTTCATGGACAGGGAACATATATTTT. It encodes CASSPSWTGNIYF.

In this sample, this clone turned up a few times. The chain uses TRBV19 and TRBJ2-2; D gene uncertain. This CDR3 has 15 amino acids. Germline loops: CDR1 LNHDA, CDR2 SQIVND (reference sequence). V lost 2 bases, J lost 5 bases, and 12 bases lay in between. The CDR3 DNA is TGTGCCAGTAGTATAAACCCAGGTGGGACCGGGGAGCTGTTTTTT. This sequence encodes CASSINPGGTGELFF.

The chain recombines TRBV12-3 or TRBV12-4 with TRBJ1-2; D uncertain. V lost 3 bases and J 5 bases, leaving 7 bases between the germline ends. This CDR3 contains 12 residues. Written as DNA, the CDR3 is TGTGCCAGCAGTTTCTCAGGTTATGGCTACACCTTC. It specifies CASSFSGYGYTF.

This clone was found a few times. V and J are TRBV6-5 and TRBJ1-2; no clear D. The germline CDR1 and CDR2 sequences are MNHEY and SVGAGI. The germline V and J ends were trimmed by 7 bases and 10 bases, with 13 bases remaining between them. The CDR3 consists of 11 residues. CDR3 protein: CASTAGLDYTF. Written as DNA, the CDR3 is TGTGCCAGCACCGCAGGCTTAGACTACACCTTC.

This chain links TRBV5-1 with TRBJ1-1, with a tentative D call TRBD1 (6 bases). Looked up from germline, CDR1 is SGHRS and CDR2 is YFSETQ. The germline V and J ends were trimmed by 4 bases and 3 bases, with 16 bases remaining between them. This CDR3 is 15 amino acids long. The CDR3 region is CASSGRGGEDTEAFF. The CDR3 nucleotides read TGCGCCAGCAGCGGGCGGGGGGGCGAGGACACTGAAGCTTTCTTT. Combining the CDR3 with reference TRBV5-1 and TRBJ1-1 gives the whole variable domain KAGVTQTPRYLIKTRGQQVTLSCSPISGHRSVSWYQQTPGQGLQFLFEYFSETQRNKGNFPGRFSGRQFSNSRSEMNVSTLELGDSALYLCASSGRGGEDTEAFFGQGTRLTVV.

This clone has more than one count but fewer than ten. The rearrangement uses TRBV19 and TRBJ2-2; a possible D gene is TRBD1 (5 bases). Trimming took off 3 bases at V and 6 bases at J, with 11 bases between the two ends. The CDR3 totals 14 residues. Germline-derived CDR1 and CDR2 are LNHDA and SQIVND (reference sequence). This CDR3 reads CASSIRQQAGELFF. In nucleotides, the CDR3 is TGTGCCAGTAGTATTAGACAGCAAGCCGGGGAGCTGTTTTTT.

This chain joins TRBV27 and TRBJ2-3, with 7 bases identical to TRBD1. The CDR3 is made up of 15 amino acids. With 6 bases clipped from V and 3 bases from J, the junction kept 9 bases outside the gene matches. CDR1 and CDR2 from the germline V gene are MNHEY and SMNVEV (reference sequence). CDR3 coding DNA: TGTGCCAGCAGCTTCCGGGACAGCTTTACAGATACGCAGTATTTT. It codes for CASSFRDSFTDTQYF.

The sample holds a few counts of this clone. The J gene is TRBJ1-5, the V gene TRBV10-2, with 11 bases identical to TRBD1. The CDR3 is made up of 14 amino acids. The germline V gene encodes CDR1 WSHSY and CDR2 SAAADI. V was pared by 6 bases and J by 4 bases, with 2 bases of the junction left unmatched. The CDR3 loop reads CASSGQGANQPQHF. The CDR3, as DNA: TGCGCCAGCAGCGGACAGGGGGCAAATCAGCCCCAGCATTTT.

This clone came up a few times. This sequence joins TRBV7-2 and TRBJ2-2, with 9 nucleotides matching TRBD2. CDR1 SGHTA and CDR2 FQGNSA come from the germline V gene. V trimming: 6 bases; J trimming: 0 bases; junction bases outside the gene matches: 14. This CDR3 comprises 19 residues. CDR3 amino acids: CASRLPPAGGLPNTGELFF. CDR3 DNA sequence: TGTGCCAGCAGACTTCCCCCAGCGGGGGGCCTACCGAACACCGGGGAGCTGTTTTTT.

The chain has TRBV29-1 and TRBJ2-5, with D possibly matching TRBD1 (5 bases). Trimming shortened V by 2 bases and J by 4 bases, and 8 bases separated the two germline ends. There are 12 residues in the CDR3. Per germline, CDR1 SQVTM and CDR2 ANQGSEA. The CDR3 spells CSVEQGVETQYF. DNA of the CDR3: TGCAGCGTTGAACAAGGGGTAGAGACCCAGTACTTC.

The chain is built from TRBV24-1 and TRBJ1-1, with no clear D. The germline gives CDR1 KGHDR, CDR2 SFDVKD. V was pared by 7 bases and J by 0 bases, with 8 bases between. The CDR3 is 13 residues long. The CDR3 DNA is TGTGCCACCAGGGACTTTATGAACACTGAAGCTTTCTTT. This gives the protein CATRDFMNTEAFF.

The V call is TRBV2, the J call TRBJ1-2; unclear D gene. The V end lost 8 bases, the J end lost 4 bases, and 17 bases lay between the germline ends. This CDR3 is built from 14 residues. CDR1 is SNHLY and CDR2 is FYNNEI in the germline V gene. In DNA form, the CDR3 reads TGTGCCAGCCTCGTCGGGGAGCTGCGCTATGGCTACACCTTC. Protein: CASLVGELRYGYTF.

CDR3 DNA sequence: TGTGCCAGCAGCGCTCAGACGGGAGGTGAAAAACTGTTTTTT. Translating gives CASSAQTGGEKLFF. V is TRBV9 and J is TRBJ1-4, with no clear D. From germline, CDR1 is SGDLS and CDR2 YYNGEE. The CDR3 is 14 amino acids. V was clipped by 3 bases and J by 7 bases, with 13 bases between them. Full variable domain (rest looked up from reference TRBV9 and TRBJ1-4): DSGVTQTPKHLITATGQRVTLRCSPRSGDLSVYWYQQSLDQGLQFLIQYYNGEERAKGNILERFSAQQFPDLHSELNLSSLELGDSALYFCASSAQTGGEKLFFGSGTQLSVL.

This clone was counted a single time. J is TRBJ1-1 and V is TRBV12-3 or TRBV12-4; 8 bases line up with TRBD1. The CDR3 is made up of 13 amino acids. Germline trimming cut 1 base from V and 8 bases from J; bases unmatched to any gene: 3. Written as DNA, the CDR3 is TGTGCCAGCAGTTTAGAGACAGGGGCGGAAGCTTTCTTT. Translation gives CASSLETGAEAFF.

The V call is TRBV6-5, the J call TRBJ2-1; no clear D gene. This CDR3 contains 13 residues. The germline V gene has CDR1 MNHEY and CDR2 SVGAGI. V was cut by 6 bases and J by 5 bases, with 11 bases left in between. CDR3 sequence reads: CASRRNLNNEQFF. In DNA form, the CDR3 reads TGTGCCAGCAGGAGGAACCTCAACAATGAGCAGTTCTTC.